This T cell receptor (beta chain) was recovered during a study of T cells in tumors after PD-1 blockade. Study-wide background: On average, tumor samples gave about 26,000 TCR templates and roughly 6,000 unique clonotypes. Findings of the study overall: Expanded exhausted CD8+ clones after therapy were mostly novel clonotypes.

Tumor biopsies came from the same primary tumor site before and after PD-1 blockade. Genomic DNA template from tumor biopsies or peripheral blood, roughly 550 ng to 6,004 ng input. The CDR3 runs 13 residues. The V gene lost 0 bases and the J gene lost 8 bases, with 10 bases spanning the gap. CDR1 is PRHDT, CDR2 FYEKMQ, per germline (reference sequence). On this clone itself: Its antigen is unidentified.

The table came from immunoSEQ multiplex PCR; TCRdb's copy has only in-frame clones and leaves some out. This sample yields roughly 13,000 clones, of which 55% to 75% are seen a single time; about 31% belongs to the top ten. The clonotype comes from a human donor with cutaneous squamous cell carcinoma. The sample consisted of tumor tissue, taken after anti-PD-1 treatment. This chain links TRBV13 with TRBJ1-2, with D maybe TRBD1 (5 bases). The CDR3 DNA is TGTGCCAGCAGCTTAGGAGGGGTGAAGGGCTACACCTTC. It is translated as CASSLGGVKGYTF.